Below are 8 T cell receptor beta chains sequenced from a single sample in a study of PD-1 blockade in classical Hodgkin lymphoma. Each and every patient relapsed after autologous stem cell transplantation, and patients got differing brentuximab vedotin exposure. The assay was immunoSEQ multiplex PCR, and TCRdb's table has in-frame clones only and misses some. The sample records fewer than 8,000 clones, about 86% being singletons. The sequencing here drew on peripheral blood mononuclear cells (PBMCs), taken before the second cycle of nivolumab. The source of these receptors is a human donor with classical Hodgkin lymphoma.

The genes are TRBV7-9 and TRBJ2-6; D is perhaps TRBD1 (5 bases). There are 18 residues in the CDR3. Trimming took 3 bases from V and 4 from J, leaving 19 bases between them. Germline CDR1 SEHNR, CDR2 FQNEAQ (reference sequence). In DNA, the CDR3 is TGTGCCAGCAGCTTCCGGACACGGCTAATAAGGGGGGCCAACGTCCTGACTTTC. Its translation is CASSFRTRLIRGANVLTF.

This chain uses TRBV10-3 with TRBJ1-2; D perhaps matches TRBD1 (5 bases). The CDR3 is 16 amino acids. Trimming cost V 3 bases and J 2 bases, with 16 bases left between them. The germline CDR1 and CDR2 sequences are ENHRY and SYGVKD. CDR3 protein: CAISDWVRGFNYGYTF. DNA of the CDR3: TGTGCCATCAGTGATTGGGTAAGGGGATTCAACTATGGCTACACCTTC.

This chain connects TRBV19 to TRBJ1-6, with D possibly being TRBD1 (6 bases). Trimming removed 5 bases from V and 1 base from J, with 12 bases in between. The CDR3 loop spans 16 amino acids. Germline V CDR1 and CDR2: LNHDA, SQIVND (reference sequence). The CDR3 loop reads CASSLTGASYNSPLHF. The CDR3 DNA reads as TGTGCCAGTAGTTTGACAGGAGCTTCCTATAATTCACCCCTCCACTTT.

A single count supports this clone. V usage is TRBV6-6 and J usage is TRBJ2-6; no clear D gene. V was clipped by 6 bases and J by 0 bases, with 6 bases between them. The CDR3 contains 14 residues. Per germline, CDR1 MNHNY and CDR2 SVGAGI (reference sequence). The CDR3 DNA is TGTGCCAGCAGGACGACCTCTGGGGCCAACGTCCTGACTTTC. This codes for CASRTTSGANVLTF.

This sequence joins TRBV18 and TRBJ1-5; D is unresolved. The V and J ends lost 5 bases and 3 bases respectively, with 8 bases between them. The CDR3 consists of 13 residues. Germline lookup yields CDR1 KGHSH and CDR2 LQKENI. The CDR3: CASSTEINQPQHF. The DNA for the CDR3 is TGTGCCAGCTCAACGGAGATCAATCAGCCCCAGCATTTT.

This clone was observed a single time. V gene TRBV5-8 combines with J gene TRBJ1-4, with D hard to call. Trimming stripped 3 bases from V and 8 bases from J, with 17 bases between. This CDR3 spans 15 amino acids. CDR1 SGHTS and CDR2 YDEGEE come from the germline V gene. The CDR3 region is CASSSSTRGGEKLFF. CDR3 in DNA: TGTGCCAGCAGCTCCTCAACACGGGGTGGAGAAAAACTGTTTTTT. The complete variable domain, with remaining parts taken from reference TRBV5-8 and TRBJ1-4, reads EAGVTQSPTHLIKTRGQQATLRCSPISGHTSVYWYQQALGLGLQFLLWYDEGEERNRGNFPPRFSGRQFPNYSSELNVNALELEDSALYLCASSSSTRGGEKLFFGSGTQLSVL.

The chain's CDR3 is CASSPWGTGDRQPQHF. The CDR3 nucleotides read TGTGCCAGCAGCCCCTGGGGGACAGGGGACAGGCAGCCCCAGCATTTT. This sequence joins TRBV5-5 and TRBJ1-5, with 10 bases aligning to TRBD1. V was pared by 4 bases and J by 7 bases, with 11 bases of the junction left unmatched. Germline V gene sequence: CDR1 SGHKS, CDR2 YYEKEE (reference sequence). The CDR3 runs 16 residues.

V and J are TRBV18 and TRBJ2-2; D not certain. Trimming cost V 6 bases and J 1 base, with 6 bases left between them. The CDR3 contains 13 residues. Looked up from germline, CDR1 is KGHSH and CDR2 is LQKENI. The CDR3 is CASSRMNTGELFF. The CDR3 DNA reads TGTGCCAGCTCCCGTATGAACACCGGGGAGCTGTTTTTT.